This T cell receptor beta chain is from a study of T cells in Graves' hyperthyroidism and ophthalmopathy. Across the study: Peripheral blood was acquired at first diagnosis, ahead of any therapy whatsoever.

RNA transcripts were the template for amplifying TCR beta CDR3 regions. During a first-round RT-PCR of the TCR CDR3, the HTBI primer set was used. A single record per CDR3 protein comes from TCRdb applying MiXCR to the multiplex PCR reads. The sample lists about 260,000 distinct CDR3 sequences; 15% to 20% were seen once. The CDR3 covers 12 residues. Germline V lookup: CDR1 MNHNS, CDR2 SASEGT. V gave up 6 bases and J gave up 1 base, with 6 bases separating them. There are many counts of this clonotype. V and J are TRBV6-1 and TRBJ1-1; D ambiguous. The TCR sequence derives from a woman aged 18-29 years with Graves' ophthalmopathy. Input material: blood. The CDR3 DNA follows: TGTGCCAGCAGACAGAAGAACACTGAAGCTTTCTTT. Its protein is CASRQKNTEAFF.